This TCR beta chain was identified in a study of shared clonotypes between healthy human individuals. Study in general: The people who gave samples were two women and a few men aged 18 to 49.

Germline CDR1 and CDR2: MDHEN and SYDVKM. This CDR3 is 14 amino acids long. The ends were cut back, 7 bases at V and 5 bases at J, with 17 bases in the middle. General study findings and limits: Sampling covered blood only; tissue repertoires likely differ.

It was into CD45RA+ naive and CD45RA-negative memory subsets that the CD4+ cells were split. In replicate PCRs of sorted subsets, approximately 210 ng DNA, roughly 31,000 T cell genomes, was used. Using immunoSEQ multiplex PCR, the repertoire was profiled, and TCRdb retains in-frame clones only, with some absent. The sample lists fewer than 3 million clones, 85% to 95% seen once, with 0.37% in the top ten. Regarding this clone: Its antigen remains unidentified.

The receptor was isolated from a man younger than 30 in good health. Some clones in this sample may be carry-over from other donors' samples. Sample: naive CD4+ T cells from PBMCs. Subset in this sample: CD45RA+ positively selected. The chain employs TRBV28 and TRBJ1-1, with D perhaps TRBD1 (5 bases). The CDR3 DNA reads as TGTGCCAGCAACCTAGACAAGTACAGGACTGAAGCTTTCTTT. Translation: CASNLDKYRTEAFF.